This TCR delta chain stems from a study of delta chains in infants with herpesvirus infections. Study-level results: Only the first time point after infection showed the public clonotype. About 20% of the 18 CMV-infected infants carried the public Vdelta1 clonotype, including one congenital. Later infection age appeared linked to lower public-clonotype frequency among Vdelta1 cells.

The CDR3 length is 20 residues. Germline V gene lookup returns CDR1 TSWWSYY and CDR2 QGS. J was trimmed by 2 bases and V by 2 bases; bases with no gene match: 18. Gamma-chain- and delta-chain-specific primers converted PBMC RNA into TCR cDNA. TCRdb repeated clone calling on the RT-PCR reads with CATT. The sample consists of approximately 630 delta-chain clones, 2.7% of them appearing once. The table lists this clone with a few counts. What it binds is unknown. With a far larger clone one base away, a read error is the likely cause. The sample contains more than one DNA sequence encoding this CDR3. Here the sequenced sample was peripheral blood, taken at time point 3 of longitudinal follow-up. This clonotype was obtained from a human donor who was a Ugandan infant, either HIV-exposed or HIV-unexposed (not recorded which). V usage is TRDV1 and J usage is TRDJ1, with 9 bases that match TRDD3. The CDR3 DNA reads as TGTGCTCTTGGGGAAGCTTTTCCTACCTCGTGGGGGATATGGACCGATAAACTCATCTTT. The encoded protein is CALGEAFPTSWGIWTDKLIF.